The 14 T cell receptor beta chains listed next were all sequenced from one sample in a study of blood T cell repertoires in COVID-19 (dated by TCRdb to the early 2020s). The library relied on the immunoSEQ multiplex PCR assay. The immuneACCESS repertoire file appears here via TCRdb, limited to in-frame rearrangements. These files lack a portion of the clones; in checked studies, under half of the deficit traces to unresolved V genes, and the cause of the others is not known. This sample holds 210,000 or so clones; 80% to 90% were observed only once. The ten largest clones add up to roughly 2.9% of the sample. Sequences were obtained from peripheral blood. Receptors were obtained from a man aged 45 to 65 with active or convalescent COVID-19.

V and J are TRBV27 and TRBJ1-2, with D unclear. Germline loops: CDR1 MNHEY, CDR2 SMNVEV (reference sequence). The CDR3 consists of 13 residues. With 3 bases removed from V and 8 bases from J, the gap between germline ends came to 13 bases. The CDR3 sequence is CASSLRAYRGYTF. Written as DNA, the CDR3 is TGTGCCAGCAGTTTGCGGGCATACCGCGGCTACACCTTC.

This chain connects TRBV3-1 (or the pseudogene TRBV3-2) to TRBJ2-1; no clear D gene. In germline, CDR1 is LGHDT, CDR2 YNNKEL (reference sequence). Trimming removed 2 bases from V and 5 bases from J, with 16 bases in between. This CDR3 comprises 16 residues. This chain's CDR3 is CASSQPTAMVNNEQFF. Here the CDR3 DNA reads TGTGCCAGCAGCCAACCTACAGCAATGGTTAACAATGAGCAGTTCTTC.

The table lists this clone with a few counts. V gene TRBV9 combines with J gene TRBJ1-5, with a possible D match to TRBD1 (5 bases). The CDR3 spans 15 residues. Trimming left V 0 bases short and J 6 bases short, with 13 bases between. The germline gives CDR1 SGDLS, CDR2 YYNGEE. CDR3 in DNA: TGTGCCAGCAGCGTAGGGCAGGGAGGAGGTCAGCCCCAGCATTTT. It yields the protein CASSVGQGGGQPQHF.

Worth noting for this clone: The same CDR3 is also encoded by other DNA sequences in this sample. The CDR3 nucleotides read TGTGCCAGCAGTTACTCTGGAGGGAATCAGCCCCAGCATTTT. Amino acids: CASSYSGGNQPQHF. The chain uses TRBV6-5 and TRBJ1-5; D gene ambiguous. Trimming took 0 bases from V and 4 from J, leaving 7 bases between them. The germline V gene encodes CDR1 MNHEY and CDR2 SVGAGI. The CDR3 runs 14 residues.

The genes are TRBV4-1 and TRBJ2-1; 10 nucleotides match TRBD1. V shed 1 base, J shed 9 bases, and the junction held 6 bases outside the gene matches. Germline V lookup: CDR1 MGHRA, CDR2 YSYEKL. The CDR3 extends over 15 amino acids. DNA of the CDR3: TGCGCCAGCAGCCAAGCCCCGGGACAGGGGATTGAGCAGTTCTTC. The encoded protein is CASSQAPGQGIEQFF.

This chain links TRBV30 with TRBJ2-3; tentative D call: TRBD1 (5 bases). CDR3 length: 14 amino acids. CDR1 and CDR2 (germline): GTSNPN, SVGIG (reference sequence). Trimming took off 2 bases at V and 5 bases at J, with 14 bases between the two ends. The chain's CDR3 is CAWSMAAQGDTQYF. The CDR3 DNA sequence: TGTGCCTGGAGTATGGCCGCGCAGGGAGATACGCAGTATTTT. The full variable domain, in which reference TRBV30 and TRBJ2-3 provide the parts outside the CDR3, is SQTIHQWPATLVQPVGSPLSLECTVEGTSNPNLYWYRQAAGRGLQLLFYSVGIGQISSEVPQNLSASRPQDRQFILSSKKLLLSDSGFYLCAWSMAAQGDTQYFGPGTRLTVL.

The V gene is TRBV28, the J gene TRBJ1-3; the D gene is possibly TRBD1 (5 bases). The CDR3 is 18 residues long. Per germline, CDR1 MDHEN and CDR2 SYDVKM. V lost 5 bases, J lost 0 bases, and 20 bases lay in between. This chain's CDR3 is CASSPWTFGGSSGNTIYF. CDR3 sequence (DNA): TGTGCCAGCAGTCCCTGGACATTCGGGGGTAGCTCTGGAAACACCATATATTTT.

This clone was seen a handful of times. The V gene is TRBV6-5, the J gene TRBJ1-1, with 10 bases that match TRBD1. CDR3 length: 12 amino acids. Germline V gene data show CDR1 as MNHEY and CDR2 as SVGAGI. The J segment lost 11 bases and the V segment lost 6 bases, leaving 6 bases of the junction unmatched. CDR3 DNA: TGTGCCAGCAGGAGGGGGACAGGGGCTGCTTTCTTT. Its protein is CASRRGTGAAFF.

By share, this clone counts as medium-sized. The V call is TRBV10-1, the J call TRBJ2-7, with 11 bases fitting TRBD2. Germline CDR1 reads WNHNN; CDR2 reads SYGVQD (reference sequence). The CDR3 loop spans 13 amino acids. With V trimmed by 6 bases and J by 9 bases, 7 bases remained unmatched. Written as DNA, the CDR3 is TGCGCCAGCAGCGATGCACTAGCGGGAGTGCAGTACTTC. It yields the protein CASSDALAGVQYF.

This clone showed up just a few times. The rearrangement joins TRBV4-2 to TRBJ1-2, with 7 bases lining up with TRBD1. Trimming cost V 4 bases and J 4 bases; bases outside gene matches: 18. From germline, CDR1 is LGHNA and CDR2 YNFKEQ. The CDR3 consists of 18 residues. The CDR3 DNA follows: TGTGCCAGCAGCCCAAGACCGGGACAGCACCCCTTACCCTATGGCTACACCTTC. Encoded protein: CASSPRPGQHPLPYGYTF.

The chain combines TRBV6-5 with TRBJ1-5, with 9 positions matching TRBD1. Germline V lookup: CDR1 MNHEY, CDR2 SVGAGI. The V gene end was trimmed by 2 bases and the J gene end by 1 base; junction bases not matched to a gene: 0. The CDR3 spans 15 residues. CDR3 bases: TGTGCCAGCAGTTACGGGACAGGGAGCAATCAGCCCCAGCATTTT. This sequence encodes CASSYGTGSNQPQHF.

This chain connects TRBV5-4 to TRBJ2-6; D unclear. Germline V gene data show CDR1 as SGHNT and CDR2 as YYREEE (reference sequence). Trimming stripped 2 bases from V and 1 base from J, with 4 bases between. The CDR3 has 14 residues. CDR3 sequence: CASSFHSGANVLTF. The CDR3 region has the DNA TGTGCCAGCAGCTTCCATTCTGGGGCCAACGTCCTGACTTTC. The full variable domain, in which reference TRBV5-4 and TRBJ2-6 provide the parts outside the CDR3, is ETGVTQSPTHLIKTRGQQVTLRCSSQSGHNTVSWYQQALGQGPQFIFQYYREEENGRGNFPPRFSGLQFPNYSSELNVNALELDDSALYLCASSFHSGANVLTFGAGSRLTVL.

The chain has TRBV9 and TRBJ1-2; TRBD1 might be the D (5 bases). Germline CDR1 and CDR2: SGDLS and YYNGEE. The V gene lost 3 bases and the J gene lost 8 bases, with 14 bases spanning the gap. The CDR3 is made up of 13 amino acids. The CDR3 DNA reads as TGTGCCAGCAGCGCGAGTGCAAGGGGAGGCTACACCTTC. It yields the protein CASSASARGGYTF.

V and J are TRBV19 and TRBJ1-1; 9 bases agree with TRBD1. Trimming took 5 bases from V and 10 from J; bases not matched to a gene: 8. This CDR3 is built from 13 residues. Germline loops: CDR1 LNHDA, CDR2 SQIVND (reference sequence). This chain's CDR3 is CASSPTGGGGAFF. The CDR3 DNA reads TGTGCCAGTAGTCCCACAGGGGGCGGAGGAGCTTTCTTT.